This paragraph covers one TCR beta chain sequence. Germline trimming cut 6 bases from V and 7 bases from J; bases unmatched to any gene: 10. This CDR3 is built from 16 residues. Germline V gene sequence: CDR1 LGHDT, CDR2 YNNKEL (reference sequence). Per the study methods: Reference gene primers were amplified, and this amplification served to estimate nucleated cell counts. The assay was immunoSEQ multiplex PCR, and TCRdb's table has in-frame clones only and misses some. V and J calls and clone size are given by that table; D and trimming were obtained from the DNA. The profile covers some 60,000 clones, with 90% appearing a single time and approximately 6% taken by the ten largest. The source of the sample is a study of blood T cell repertoires in COVID-19. Across the whole study: Acute and convalescent COVID-19 samples came from the United States, Italy and Spain. Sources were T cells, B-cell-depleted T cells, or PBMCs; the material itself was cDNA or gDNA.

The source is a man aged 35-49 years with acute or convalescent COVID-19. Sequencing input: peripheral blood. This rearrangement joins TRBV3-1 (or the pseudogene TRBV3-2) to TRBJ1-4; 11 bases fit TRBD1. CDR3 region: CASSFTGQGAGEKLFF. In nucleotides, the CDR3 is TGTGCCAGCAGTTTCACCGGACAGGGGGCTGGTGAAAAACTGTTTTTT.